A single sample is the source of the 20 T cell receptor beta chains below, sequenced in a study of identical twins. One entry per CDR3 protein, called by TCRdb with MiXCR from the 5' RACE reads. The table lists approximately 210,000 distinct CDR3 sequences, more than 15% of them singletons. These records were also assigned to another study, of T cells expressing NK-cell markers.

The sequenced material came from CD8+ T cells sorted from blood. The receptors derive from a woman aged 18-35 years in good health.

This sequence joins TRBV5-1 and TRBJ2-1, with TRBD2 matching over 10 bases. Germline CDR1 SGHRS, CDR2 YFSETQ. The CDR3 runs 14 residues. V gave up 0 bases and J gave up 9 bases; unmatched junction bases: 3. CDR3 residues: CASSLAGLAVEQFF. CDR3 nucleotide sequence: TGCGCCAGCAGCTTGGCAGGACTAGCGGTTGAGCAGTTCTTC.

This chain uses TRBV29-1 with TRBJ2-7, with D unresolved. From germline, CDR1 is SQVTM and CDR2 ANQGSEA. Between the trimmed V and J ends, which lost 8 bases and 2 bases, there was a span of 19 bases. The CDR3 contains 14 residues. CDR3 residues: CSFFHFPAAYEQYF. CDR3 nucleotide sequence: TGCAGCTTTTTCCACTTCCCTGCTGCCTACGAGCAGTACTTC.

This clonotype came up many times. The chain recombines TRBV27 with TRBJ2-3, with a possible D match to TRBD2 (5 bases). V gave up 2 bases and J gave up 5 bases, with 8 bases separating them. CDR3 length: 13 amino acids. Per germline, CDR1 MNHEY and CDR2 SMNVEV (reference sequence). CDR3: CASSLIGRDTQYF. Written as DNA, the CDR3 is TGTGCCAGCAGTTTAATTGGGAGAGATACGCAGTATTTT.

CDR3 sequence (DNA): TGTGCCAGCAGTTTATCGCGGGGGGGCCCGGAGACCCAGTACTTC. Residues: CASSLSRGGPETQYF. The V gene is TRBV27, the J gene TRBJ2-5; 9 bases agree with TRBD2. CDR1 MNHEY and CDR2 SMNVEV come from the germline V gene (reference sequence). The CDR3 loop spans 15 amino acids. V lost 0 bases to trimming and J lost 5 bases; unmatched junction nucleotides: 4.

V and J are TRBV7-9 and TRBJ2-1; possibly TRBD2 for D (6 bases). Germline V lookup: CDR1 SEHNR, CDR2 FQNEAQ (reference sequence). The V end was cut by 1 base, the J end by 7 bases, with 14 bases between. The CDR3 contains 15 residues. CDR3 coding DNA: TGTGCCAGCAGCTTAGTAGCGGTCCCTAGGAATGAGCAGTTCTTC. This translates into CASSLVAVPRNEQFF.

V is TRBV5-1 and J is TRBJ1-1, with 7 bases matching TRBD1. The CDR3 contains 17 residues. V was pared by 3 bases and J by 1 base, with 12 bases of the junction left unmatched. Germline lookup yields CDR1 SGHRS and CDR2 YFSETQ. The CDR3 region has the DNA TGCGCCAGCAGCTCAACAGGGGCGCCGAAGAGGAACACTGAAGCTTTCTTT. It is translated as CASSSTGAPKRNTEAFF.

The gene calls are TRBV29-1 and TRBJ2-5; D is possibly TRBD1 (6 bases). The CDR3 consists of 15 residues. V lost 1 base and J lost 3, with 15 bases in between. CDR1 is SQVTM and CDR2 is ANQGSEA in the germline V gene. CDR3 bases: TGCAGCGTTGAAGTGGCTTCGGACAGCAAAGAGACCCAGTACTTC. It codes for CSVEVASDSKETQYF.

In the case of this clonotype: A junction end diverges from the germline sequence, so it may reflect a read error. The CDR3 sequence: CASSLSAGNSYEHYF. The DNA for the CDR3 is TGTGCCAGCAGTTTATCAGCAGGCAACTCCTACGAGCACTACTTC. The V gene is TRBV27, the J gene TRBJ2-7; no reliable D call. Germline V CDR1 and CDR2: MNHEY, SMNVEV (reference sequence). The CDR3 covers 15 residues.

CDR3 in amino acids: CASSFPLSYGYTF. CDR3 DNA: TGTGCCAGCAGTTTTCCGTTAAGCTATGGCTACACCTTC. The V call is TRBV12-3 or TRBV12-4, the J call TRBJ1-2; no firm D call. The length of the CDR3 is 13 residues. V lost 3 bases, J lost 4 bases, and 9 bases lay in between.

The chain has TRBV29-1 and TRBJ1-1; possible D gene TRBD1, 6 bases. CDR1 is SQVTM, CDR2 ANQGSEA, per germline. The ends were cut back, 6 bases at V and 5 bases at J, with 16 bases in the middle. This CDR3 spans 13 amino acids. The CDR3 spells CSVTQGGRTEAFF. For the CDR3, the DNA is TGCAGCGTGACACAGGGCGGCAGGACTGAAGCTTTCTTT.

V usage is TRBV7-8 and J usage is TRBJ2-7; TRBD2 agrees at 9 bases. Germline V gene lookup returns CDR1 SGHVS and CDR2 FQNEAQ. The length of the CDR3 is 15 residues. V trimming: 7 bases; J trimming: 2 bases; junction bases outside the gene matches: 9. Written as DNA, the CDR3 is TGTGCCAGCATCCCGGGGGGGACTAGCCCCTACGAGCAGTACTTC. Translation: CASIPGGTSPYEQYF.

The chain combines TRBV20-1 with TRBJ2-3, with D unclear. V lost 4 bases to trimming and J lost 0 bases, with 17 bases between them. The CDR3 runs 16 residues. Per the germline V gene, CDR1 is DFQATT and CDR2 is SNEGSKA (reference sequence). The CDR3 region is CSAKAPSRLSTDTQYF. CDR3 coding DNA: TGCAGTGCTAAGGCCCCCTCGAGACTTAGCACAGATACGCAGTATTTT.

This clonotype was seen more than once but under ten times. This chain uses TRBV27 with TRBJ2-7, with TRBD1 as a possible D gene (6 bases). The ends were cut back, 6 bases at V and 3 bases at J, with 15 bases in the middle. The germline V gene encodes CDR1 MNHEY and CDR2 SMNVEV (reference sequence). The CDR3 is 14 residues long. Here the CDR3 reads CASSPLDSLYEQYF. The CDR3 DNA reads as TGTGCCAGCAGCCCCCTGGACAGCCTCTACGAGCAGTACTTC.

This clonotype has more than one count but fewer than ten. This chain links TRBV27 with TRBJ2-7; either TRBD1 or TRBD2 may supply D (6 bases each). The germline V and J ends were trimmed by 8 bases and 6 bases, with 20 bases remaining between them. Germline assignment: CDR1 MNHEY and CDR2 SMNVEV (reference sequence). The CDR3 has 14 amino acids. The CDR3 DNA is TGTGCCAGCTCTGAGAGACAGGAGGGCCTCGAGCAGTACTTC. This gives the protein CASSERQEGLEQYF.

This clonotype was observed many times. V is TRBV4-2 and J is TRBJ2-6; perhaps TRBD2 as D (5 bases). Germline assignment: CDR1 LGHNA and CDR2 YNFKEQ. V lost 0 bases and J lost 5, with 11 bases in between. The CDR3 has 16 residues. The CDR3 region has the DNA TGTGCCAGCAGCCAAGATCGGTCGGGGAGGGCCAACGTCCTGACTTTC. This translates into CASSQDRSGRANVLTF.

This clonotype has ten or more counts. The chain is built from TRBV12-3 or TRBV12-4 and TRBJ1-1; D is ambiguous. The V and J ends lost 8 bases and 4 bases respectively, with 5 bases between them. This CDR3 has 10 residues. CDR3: CASSGTEAFF. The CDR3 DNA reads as TGTGCCAGCTCGGGCACTGAAGCTTTCTTT.

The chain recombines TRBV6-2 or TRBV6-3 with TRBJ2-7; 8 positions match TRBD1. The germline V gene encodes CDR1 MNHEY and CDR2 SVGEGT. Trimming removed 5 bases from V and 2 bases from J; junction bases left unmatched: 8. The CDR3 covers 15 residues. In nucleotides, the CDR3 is TGTGCCAGCAGTAAGACAGGGGAAGGAACCTACGAGCAGTACTTC. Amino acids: CASSKTGEGTYEQYF.

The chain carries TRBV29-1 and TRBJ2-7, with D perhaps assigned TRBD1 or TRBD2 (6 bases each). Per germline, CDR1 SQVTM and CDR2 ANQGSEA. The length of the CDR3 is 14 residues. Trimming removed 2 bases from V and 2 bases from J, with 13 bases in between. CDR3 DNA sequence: TGCAGCGTTGAACTCGGGGGCGGTACCTACGAGCAGTACTTC. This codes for CSVELGGGTYEQYF.

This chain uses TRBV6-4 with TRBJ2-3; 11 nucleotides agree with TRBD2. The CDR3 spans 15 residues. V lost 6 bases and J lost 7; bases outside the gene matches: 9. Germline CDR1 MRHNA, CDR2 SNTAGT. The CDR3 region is CASRELAGAEYTQYF. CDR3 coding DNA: TGTGCCAGCAGAGAACTAGCGGGGGCCGAATATACGCAGTATTTT.

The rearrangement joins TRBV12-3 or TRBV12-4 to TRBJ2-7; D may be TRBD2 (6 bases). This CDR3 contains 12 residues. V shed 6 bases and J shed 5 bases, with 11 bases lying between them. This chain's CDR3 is CASSWTINEQYF. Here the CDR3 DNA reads TGTGCCAGCAGCTGGACTATAAACGAGCAGTACTTC.